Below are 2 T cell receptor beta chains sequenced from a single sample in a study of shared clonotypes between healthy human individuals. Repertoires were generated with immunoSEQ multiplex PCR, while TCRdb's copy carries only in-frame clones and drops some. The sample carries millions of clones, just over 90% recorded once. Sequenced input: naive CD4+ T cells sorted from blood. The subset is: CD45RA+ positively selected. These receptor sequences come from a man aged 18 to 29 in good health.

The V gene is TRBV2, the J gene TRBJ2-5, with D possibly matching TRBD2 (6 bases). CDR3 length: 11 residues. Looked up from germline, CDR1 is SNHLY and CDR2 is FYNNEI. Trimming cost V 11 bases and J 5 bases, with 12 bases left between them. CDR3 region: CAGGTTETQYF. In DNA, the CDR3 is TGTGCCGGGGGGACCACGGAGACCCAGTACTTC.

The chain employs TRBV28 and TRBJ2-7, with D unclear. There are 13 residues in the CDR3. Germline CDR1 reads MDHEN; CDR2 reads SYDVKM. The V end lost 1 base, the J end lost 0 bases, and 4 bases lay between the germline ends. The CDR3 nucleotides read TGTGCCAGCAGTTTATCCTACTCCTACGAGCAGTACTTC. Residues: CASSLSYSYEQYF.